The 2 T cell receptor beta chains below all came from one sample that was sequenced in a study of Ad26.COV2.S vaccination and SARS-CoV-2 variants. Here immunoSEQ multiplex PCR was the method, and the copy in TCRdb shows in-frame clones only, minus some. The sample consists of approximately 340,000 clones, 92% of them appearing once. Sample: peripheral blood, taken after recovery from COVID-19. The receptors here all came from a human donor who had recovered from COVID-19.

The count of this clone is one. This chain uses TRBV19 with TRBJ1-2; 9 nucleotides match TRBD1. This CDR3 is 14 amino acids long. The trim removed 6 bases at V and 4 bases at J, leaving 6 bases unmatched. Germline V gene lookup returns CDR1 LNHDA and CDR2 SQIVND (reference sequence). The CDR3 coding sequence is TGTGCCAGTAGCCGACGACAGGGGGGCTATGGCTACACCTTC. It translates to CASSRRQGGYGYTF.

V usage is TRBV6-5 and J usage is TRBJ1-1, with no clear D. Deletions cut 6 bases from V and 0 bases from J, with 11 bases between. The CDR3 is 14 residues long. Germline V gives CDR1 MNHEY, CDR2 SVGAGI. CDR3 sequence: CASRPHTMNTEAFF. CDR3 bases: TGTGCCAGCAGGCCGCACACGATGAACACTGAAGCTTTCTTT.